The T cell receptor (beta chain) under discussion was sequenced for a study of OX40 agonist ivuxolimab in advanced cancers. Whole-study context: Three patients, one with hepatocellular carcinoma and two with cutaneous melanoma, responded partially. Study conclusions and caveats: Partial responders at 0.1-3.0 mg/kg showed near-lowest clonal expansion. On average, CD8+ T cells showed a greater number of expanded clones than CD4+.

Concerning this clone: Its target is unknown.

The ends were cut back, 0 bases at V and 2 bases at J, with 14 bases in the middle. The germline V gene encodes CDR1 GTSNPN and CDR2 SVGIG (reference sequence). The CDR3 has 16 residues. TCRdb keeps only in-frame clones here, not all; method: immunoSEQ multiplex PCR. In the table there are about 82,000 clones, roughly 92% of which are singletons. The sample in question was CD4+ or CD8+ T cells sorted from blood, obtained in a trial of the OX40 agonist ivuxolimab. The receptor comes from an adult with an advanced solid tumor such as melanoma, head and neck, liver or kidney cancer. This chain connects TRBV30 to TRBJ2-1; possible D gene TRBD2, 7 bases. CDR3 loop: CAWSVLGGGTYNEQFF. In DNA, the CDR3 is TGTGCCTGGAGTGTACTAGGGGGGGGTACCTACAATGAGCAGTTCTTC.